These T cell receptor beta chains were read from a single sample in a study of OX40 agonist ivuxolimab in advanced cancers. TCRdb's copy holds only in-frame clones and misses some; the assay was immunoSEQ multiplex PCR. The sample contains 70,000 or so clones, roughly 89% of which appear only once. The sample in question was CD4+ or CD8+ T cells sorted from blood, obtained in a trial of the OX40 agonist ivuxolimab. The receptors here all came from an adult with an advanced solid tumor such as melanoma, head and neck, liver or kidney cancer. Each CDR3 is given with its conserved first and last residue. D genes are given only for firm matches. For some rows the clone size is stated as once, few or many, or as a class when expanded; others skip it.

>.|.|TRBJ2-7|TRBV7-9
CASSSGDGQQYF
TGTGCCAGCAGCTCCGGGGACGGACAGCAGTACTTC
>.|.|TRBJ1-5|TRBV28
CASRIDGSQPQHF
TGTGCCAGCAGAATAGACGGTTCTCAGCCCCAGCATTTT
>.|once|TRBJ2-2|TRBV2
CASRVRDKDTGELFF
TGTGCCAGCAGGGTGCGGGACAAGGACACCGGGGAGCTGTTTTTT
>TRBD1|.|TRBJ1-5|TRBV2
CASRKEGQVSNQPQHF
TGTGCCAGCAGAAAAGAGGGACAGGTTAGCAATCAGCCCCAGCATTTT
>.|.|TRBJ2-3|TRBV5-5
CASSGGRPTDTQYF
TGTGCCAGCAGCGGGGGGAGGCCGACAGATACGCAGTATTTT
>.|.|TRBJ1-3|TRBV9
CASSVGVGGNSGNTIYF
TGTGCCAGCAGCGTAGGGGTCGGGGGAAACTCTGGAAACACCATATATTTT
>TRBD1|.|TRBJ1-2|TRBV11-3
CASSAASTGTDNYGYTF
TGTGCCAGCAGCGCAGCTTCTACCGGGACAGACAACTATGGCTACACCTTC
>TRBD2|.|TRBJ2-7|TRBV2
CASIGTSGRHEQYF
TGTGCCAGCATAGGGACTAGCGGGAGGCACGAGCAGTACTTC
>TRBD1|.|TRBJ2-6|TRBV19
CASSIAGQGSGANVLTF
TGTGCCAGTAGTATCGCGGGACAGGGATCTGGGGCCAACGTCCTGACTTTC
>.|.|TRBJ2-1|TRBV9
CASSPPRTGSSYNEQFF
TGTGCCAGCAGCCCCCCTCGTACGGGATCCTCCTACAATGAGCAGTTCTTC
>TRBD1|.|TRBJ1-2|TRBV28
CASSLWDRGGYTF
TGTGCCAGCAGTTTATGGGACAGGGGTGGCTACACCTTC
>.|few|TRBJ2-3|TRBV6-6
CASGGRADTQYF
TGTGCCAGCGGGGGCAGGGCAGATACGCAGTATTTT
>TRBD1|.|TRBJ2-3|TRBV28
CASSGRVKGATDTQYF
TGTGCCAGCAGTGGCCGTGTTAAGGGGGCTACAGATACGCAGTATTTT
>.|.|TRBJ1-2|TRBV7-9
CASSFQDYGYTF
TGTGCCAGCAGCTTCCAAGACTATGGCTACACCTTC
>.|.|TRBJ2-2|TRBV28
CASGGRELFF
TGTGCCAGTGGGGGCAGGGAGCTGTTTTTT
>TRBD1|.|TRBJ1-2|TRBV28
CASSLQGEGYTF
TGTGCCAGCAGCCTTCAGGGGGAGGGCTACACCTTC
>.|.|TRBJ2-7|TRBV11-2
CASSLGSVRSYEQYF
TGTGCCAGCAGCTTAGGGTCAGTTCGATCCTACGAGCAGTACTTC
>.|.|TRBJ2-3|TRBV18
CASSPPSLQGDTQYF
TGTGCCAGCTCACCACCGTCTCTCCAGGGAGATACGCAGTATTTT
>.|.|TRBJ2-7|TRBV7-9
CASSQGLLEQYF
TGTGCCAGCAGCCAAGGACTACTCGAGCAGTACTTC
>.|.|TRBJ2-7|TRBV6-5
CASSTGTRGSYEQYF
TGTGCCAGCAGCACAGGGACCCGCGGCTCCTACGAGCAGTACTTC
>.|.|TRBJ2-5|TRBV5-1
CASSLEGPSTQYF
TGCGCCAGCAGCTTGGAAGGGCCAAGTACCCAGTACTTC
>TRBD2|.|TRBJ2-3|TRBV18
CASSRSTSGSGGTDTQYF
TGTGCCAGCTCACGTTCCACTAGCGGGAGCGGGGGCACAGATACGCAGTATTTT
>TRBD2|.|TRBJ2-1|TRBV6-6
CASSPLAGAHNEQFF
TGTGCCAGCAGTCCACTAGCGGGGGCCCACAATGAGCAGTTCTTC
>.|.|TRBJ1-5|TRBV6-5
CASSYRVNQPQHF
TGTGCCAGCAGTTACAGGGTGAATCAGCCCCAGCATTTT
>.|.|TRBJ2-7|TRBV7-2
CASSSALFFDEQYF
TGTGCCAGCAGCTCTGCCCTATTCTTTGACGAGCAGTACTTC
>TRBD1|.|TRBJ1-3|TRBV7-8
CASSDLGTAGNTIYF
TGTGCCAGCAGCGACCTGGGGACAGCTGGAAACACCATATATTTT
>TRBD1|many|TRBJ1-2|TRBV4-1
CASSQGGQLNYGYTF
TGCGCCAGCAGCCAAGGGGGACAGTTAAACTATGGCTACACCTTC
>TRBD1|.|TRBJ2-7|TRBV30
CAWTRGQNYEQYF
TGTGCCTGGACTAGGGGGCAGAACTACGAGCAGTACTTC
>.|.|TRBJ1-2|TRBV11-1
CASSHITGQDGYTF
TGTGCCAGCAGCCATATTACAGGGCAGGATGGCTACACCTTC
>.|.|TRBJ2-2|TRBV12-5
CASGTETGGVTGELFF
TGTGCTAGTGGAACAGAAACTGGGGGTGTCACCGGGGAGCTGTTTTTT
>TRBD2|few|TRBJ2-2|TRBV18
CASSPLGLAGTGELFF
TGTGCCAGCTCACCATTGGGACTAGCGGGGACCGGGGAGCTGTTTTTT
>.|.|TRBJ1-1|TRBV30
CAWSPSTLRDTEAFF
TGTGCCTGGAGTCCCTCGACCCTCCGGGACACTGAAGCTTTCTTT
>TRBD2|.|TRBJ2-7|TRBV2
CASSISGGAVNEQYF
TGTGCCAGCAGTATCAGCGGGGGCGCCGTGAACGAGCAGTACTTC
>.|.|TRBJ2-2|TRBV10-2
CASSESGYTGELFF
TGCGCCAGCAGTGAGAGTGGATACACCGGGGAGCTGTTTTTT
>.|.|TRBJ1-5|TRBV27
CASSLSAPGRDQPQHF
TGTGCCAGCAGTTTATCTGCCCCCGGGAGGGATCAGCCCCAGCATTTT
>TRBD2|.|TRBJ2-7|TRBV4-2
CASSQGPSGVGEQYF
TGTGCCAGCAGCCAAGGACCTAGCGGGGTAGGCGAGCAGTACTTC
>.|.|TRBJ2-7|TRBV30
CAWSVRRQPQTYEQYF
TGTGCCTGGAGTGTACGGAGGCAACCCCAAACCTACGAGCAGTACTTC
>.|once|TRBJ1-5|TRBV4-2
CASSQGVVDSNQPQHF
TGTGCCAGCAGCCAGGGCGTAGTAGATAGCAATCAGCCCCAGCATTTT
>.|.|TRBJ1-1|TRBV7-9
CASSLQGEAFF
TGTGCCAGCAGCTTACAGGGTGAAGCTTTCTTT
>.|.|TRBJ2-1|TRBV6-1
CASSEQGEGRFF
TGTGCCAGCAGTGAACAAGGGGAAGGGCGGTTCTTC
>.|.|TRBJ2-3|TRBV14
CASSQDRRNPSTDTQYF
TGTGCCAGCAGCCAAGATCGGCGGAACCCTAGCACAGATACGCAGTATTTT
>.|.|TRBJ2-3|TRBV9
CASSAPGGQTDTQYF
TGTGCCAGCAGCGCCCCAGGAGGACAGACCGATACGCAGTATTTT
>.|.|TRBJ1-4|TRBV10-3
CAIAATNEKLFF
TGTGCCATAGCTGCAACTAATGAAAAACTGTTTTTT
>TRBD2|.|TRBJ2-2|TRBV10-2
CASRFPLAGAKNTGELFF
TGCGCCAGCAGATTTCCTCTAGCGGGAGCCAAGAACACCGGGGAGCTGTTTTTT
>.|once|TRBJ2-1|TRBV30
CAWSRGGTEGEQFF
TGTGCCTGGAGTCGGGGCGGGACTGAAGGTGAGCAGTTCTTC
>.|.|TRBJ2-3|TRBV15
CATSRDGMGTDTQYF
TGTGCCACCAGCAGGGACGGGATGGGCACAGATACGCAGTATTTT
>.|.|TRBJ1-1|TRBV19
CASSISPAGGTEAFF
TGTGCCAGTAGTATATCCCCGGCAGGAGGCACTGAAGCTTTCTTT
>TRBD2|.|TRBJ2-7|TRBV5-1
CASKRTSASYEQYF
TGCGCCAGCAAACGGACTAGCGCATCCTACGAGCAGTACTTC
>TRBD2|.|TRBJ2-3|TRBV6-6
CASRRGDRTDTQYF
TGTGCCAGCAGGCGGGGGGACCGCACAGATACGCAGTATTTT
>TRBD2|.|TRBJ2-1|TRBV29-1
CSVVAGVRNEQFF
TGCAGCGTGGTAGCGGGGGTCCGCAATGAGCAGTTCTTC
>.|.|TRBJ1-2|TRBV20-1
CSASNEPGYTF
TGCAGTGCTAGTAATGAGCCGGGCTACACCTTC